A selection of T cell receptor beta chains follows, all from one sample in a study of T cells in Graves' hyperthyroidism and ophthalmopathy. Via MiXCR, TCRdb re-called the multiplex PCR reads, giving one row per CDR3 protein. Of more than 500,000 distinct CDR3 sequences in the sample, 46% are singletons; the top ten hold about two fifths. Source material: peripheral blood or thyroid tissue (not recorded which). Receptors originate from an adult woman with Graves' disease, either hyperthyroidism or ophthalmopathy (not recorded which). Each CDR3 is given with its conserved first and last residue. Fields, in order: V gene, J gene, D gene, clone size, CDR3 protein, CDR3 DNA. The D gene is left open where the match is weak. A clone size is listed for some rows: how often the clone was seen (once, few, many), or a class if it is expanded.

TRBV19	TRBJ2-3	.	many	CASSTPGLLTDTQYF	TGTGCCAGTAGCACACCGGGACTGCTCACAGATACGCAGTATTTT
TRBV3-1	TRBJ2-5	.	few	CASRPSVWGTQYF	TGTGCCAGCAGGCCTTCAGTGTGGGGGACCCAGTACTTC
TRBV5-1	TRBJ2-7	TRBD2	many	CASGPLGLAGNEQYF	TGCGCCAGCGGGCCCTTGGGACTAGCGGGAAACGAGCAGTACTTC
TRBV5-6	TRBJ1-4	.	.	CASSYWGVSREKLFF	TGTGCCAGCAGCTATTGGGGGGTCTCACGGGAAAAACTGTTTTTT
TRBV7-2	TRBJ1-3	.	.	CASGLDPWGGNTIYF	TGTGCCAGCGGATTGGACCCTTGGGGTGGAAACACCATATATTTT
TRBV29-1	TRBJ1-2	.	many	CSALHNRGYTF	TGCAGCGCCCTACACAACCGTGGCTACACCTTC
TRBV12-3/TRBV12-4	TRBJ1-5	TRBD1	many	CASSINRGGNQPQHF	TGTGCCAGCAGCATAAACAGGGGCGGCAATCAGCCCCAGCATTTT
TRBV7-9	TRBJ1-1	.	few	CASSHRGQANTEAFF	TGTGCCAGCAGCCACCGGGGCCAAGCGAACACTGAAGCTTTCTTT
TRBV6-5	TRBJ2-7	TRBD1	.	CASSYERRGPYEQYF	TGTGCCAGCAGTTACGAACGCAGGGGGCCCTACGAGCAGTACTTC
TRBV20-1	TRBJ1-6	.	many	CSARDRGQSSYNSPLHF	TGCAGTGCTAGAGATCGAGGTCAGAGCTCCTATAATTCACCCCTCCACTTT
TRBV4-2	TRBJ1-2	TRBD1	.	CASTTGGQGDGYGYTF	TGTGCCAGCACGACAGGGGGACAGGGAGACGGCTATGGCTACACCTTC
TRBV12-3/TRBV12-4	TRBJ1-3	TRBD1	few	CASRRQGVSGNTIYF	TGTGCCAGCAGACGACAGGGAGTCTCTGGAAACACCATATATTTT
TRBV10-3	TRBJ2-7	.	few	CAISEFPGAEQYF	TGTGCCATCAGTGAGTTCCCAGGGGCCGAGCAGTACTTC
TRBV5-1	TRBJ2-7	TRBD2	many	CASSATSGAYYEQYF	TGCGCCAGCAGCGCGACTAGCGGGGCCTACTACGAGCAGTACTTC
TRBV12-3/TRBV12-4	TRBJ2-7	.	.	CASSQTEASIYEQYF	TGTGCCAGCAGTCAGACGGAAGCCTCCATTTACGAGCAGTACTTC
TRBV10-3	TRBJ1-6	.	.	CAISTGRGGQPLHF	TGTGCCATCAGTACGGGTCGGGGCGGGCAGCCCCTCCACTTT
TRBV11-2	TRBJ1-6	.	few	CASSQMETGNSPLHF	TGTGCCAGCAGCCAGATGGAAACGGGGAATTCACCCCTCCACTTT
TRBV20-1	TRBJ1-2	.	.	CSARLTDSYGYTF	TGCAGTGCTAGACTGACAGATTCCTATGGCTACACCTTC
TRBV19	TRBJ2-5	.	.	CASSIVAEQETQYF	TGTGCCAGTAGTATAGTGGCCGAACAAGAGACCCAGTACTTC
TRBV6-5	TRBJ1-1	TRBD1	.	CASSQWTGGTEAFF	TGTGCCAGCAGCCAATGGACAGGGGGCACTGAAGCTTTCTTT
TRBV7-8	TRBJ1-6	.	.	CASSIGPEADSPLHF	TGTGCCAGCAGCATCGGACCGGAGGCTGATTCACCCCTCCACTTT
TRBV7-2	TRBJ1-3	.	few	CASRLAGGNTIYF	TGTGCCAGCAGGTTAGCGGGAGGAAACACCATATATTTT
TRBV5-1	TRBJ2-2	.	.	CASSRGQGSCFF	.
TRBV2	TRBJ2-5	.	many	CASSGTGSGGETQYF	TGTGCCAGCAGCGGAACCGGGTCCGGGGGAGAGACCCAGTACTTC
TRBV10-2	TRBJ2-6	.	.	CASRGDGGANVLTF	TGCGCCAGCAGAGGGGACGGTGGGGCCAACGTCCTGACTTTC
TRBV6-5	TRBJ1-6	TRBD1	many	CASSKANQGAHGSPLHF	TGTGCCAGCAGTAAGGCGAATCAGGGGGCGCATGGTTCACCCCTCCACTTT
TRBV24-1	TRBJ2-7	.	.	CARPQGGEQYF	TGTGCTAGACCTCAGGGAGGCGAGCAGTACTTC
TRBV5-1	TRBJ1-6	.	once	CASSTGSSYNSPLHF	TGTGCCAGCAGCACGGGGAGCTCCTATAATTCACCCCTCCACTTT
TRBV20-1	TRBJ2-5	.	.	CSARLAVNQETQYF	TGCAGTGCTAGGCTGGCCGTAAATCAAGAGACCCAGTACTTC
TRBV20-1	TRBJ2-7	.	few	CSARKGQTREQYF	TGCAGTGCTAGAAAAGGTCAGACCCGCGAGCAGTACTTC
TRBV20-1	TRBJ2-5	.	once	CSASSGRQETQYF	TGCAGTGCTAGTTCGGGACGGCAAGAGACCCAGTACTTC
TRBV7-2	TRBJ2-7	.	.	CASSLSGGGYEQYF	TGTGCCAGCAGCTTATCGGGCGGAGGCTACGAGCAGTACTTC
TRBV19	TRBJ1-5	TRBD1	.	CASSGTGGKQPQHF	TGTGCCAGTAGTGGAACAGGGGGCAAGCAGCCCCAGCATTTT
TRBV20-1	TRBJ1-5	TRBD1	many	CSARGDRYSNQPQHF	TGCAGTGCTAGAGGGGACAGGTATAGCAATCAGCCCCAGCATTTT
TRBV10-3	TRBJ2-1	TRBD1	few	CAIRTGGLSSYNEQFF	TGTGCCATCAGAACAGGGGGGCTTAGCTCCTACAATGAGCAGTTCTTC
TRBV20-1	TRBJ1-1	.	many	CSARDPRTVEAFF	TGCAGTGCTAGAGACCCTCGGACAGTCGAAGCTTTCTTT
TRBV11-1	TRBJ1-6	TRBD1	.	CASSLGTAINSPLHF	TGTGCCAGCAGCTTGGGGACAGCTATTAATTCACCCCTCCACTTT
TRBV10-3	TRBJ1-3	.	.	CAISAKGLSGNTIYF	TGTGCCATCAGTGCCAAGGGTCTCTCTGGAAACACCATATATTTT
TRBV2	TRBJ2-3	.	.	CASSKGVRARTDTQYF	TGTGCCAGCAGCAAAGGGGTGAGGGCTAGGACAGATACGCAGTATTTT
TRBV29-1	TRBJ2-7	TRBD2	.	CSVDLSGTSGMYEQYF	TGCAGCGTTGATCTTTCCGGGACTAGCGGGATGTACGAGCAGTACTTC
TRBV2	TRBJ2-6	.	.	CASRSSPGANVLTF	TGTGCCAGCAGGTCTAGTCCTGGGGCCAACGTCCTGACTTTC
TRBV20-1	TRBJ1-2	TRBD1	.	CSATGQGGGYTF	TGCAGTGCTACGGGACAGGGAGGTGGCTACACCTTC
TRBV3-1	TRBJ2-7	TRBD2	.	CASSHGRTSGRASYEQYF	TGTGCCAGCAGCCACGGCAGGACTAGCGGGAGGGCTTCCTACGAGCAGTACTTC
TRBV9	TRBJ1-1	.	.	CASSVDGVGTEAFF	TGTGCCAGCAGCGTAGATGGGGTGGGGACTGAAGCTTTCTTT
TRBV15	TRBJ2-7	TRBD2	.	CATSRGFGTSSFDQTYEQYF	TGTGCCACCAGCAGAGGATTTGGGACTAGCAGCTTTGACCAGACCTACGAGCAGTACTTC
TRBV7-9	TRBJ1-1	TRBD1	many	CAISRGVDRGALGNTEAFF	TGTGCCATTTCCCGCGGAGTGGACAGGGGGGCCCTAGGGAACACTGAAGCTTTCTTT
TRBV29-1	TRBJ1-2	.	.	CSLDPGYGYTF	TGCAGCCTCGACCCGGGGTACGGCTACACCTTC
TRBV5-1	TRBJ2-2	TRBD1	many	CASSMTGGITGELFF	TGCGCCAGCAGCATGACAGGGGGCATCACCGGGGAGCTGTTTTTT
TRBV7-4	TRBJ1-1	.	once	CASSPAGGVTEAFF	TGTGCCAGCAGCCCCGCTGGAGGGGTCACTGAAGCTTTCTTT
TRBV20-1	TRBJ2-2	TRBD1	many	CSARAGTANTGELFF	TGCAGTGCTAGGGCCGGGACAGCGAACACCGGGGAGCTGTTTTTT
TRBV7-9	TRBJ1-5	.	few	CASSFSADSYQPQHF	TGTGCCAGCAGTTTCTCCGCCGACAGTTATCAGCCCCAGCATTTT
TRBV29-1	TRBJ2-5	.	many	CSVLTSLIRETQYF	TGCAGCGTCCTTACTAGCCTAATACGAGAGACCCAGTACTTC
TRBV7-2	TRBJ1-3	TRBD1	.	CAGSLALGQRLSGNTIYF	TGTGCCGGCAGCTTAGCGCTGGGACAGCGTCTCTCTGGAAACACCATATATTTT
TRBV24-1	TRBJ2-3	.	.	CATSDAITDTQYF	TGTGCCACCAGTGACGCGATCACAGATACGCAGTATTTT
TRBV5-6	TRBJ2-2	.	.	CASSLVGANTGELFF	TGTGCCAGCAGCTTGGTAGGGGCGAACACCGGGGAGCTGTTTTTT
TRBV29-1	TRBJ1-1	.	.	CSVAMNTEAFF	TGCAGCGTCGCGATGAACACTGAAGCTTTCTTT
TRBV7-2	TRBJ1-5	.	.	CASSLDGYNQPQHF	TGTGCCAGCAGCTTAGACGGGTACAATCAGCCCCAGCATTTT
TRBV2	TRBJ1-1	.	.	CASKREDLNTEAFF	TGTGCCAGCAAAAGGGAGGATTTGAACACTGAAGCTTTCTTT
TRBV15	TRBJ2-5	.	once	CATSRDRGSQETQYF	TGTGCCACCAGCAGAGATCGAGGGAGCCAAGAGACCCAGTACTTC